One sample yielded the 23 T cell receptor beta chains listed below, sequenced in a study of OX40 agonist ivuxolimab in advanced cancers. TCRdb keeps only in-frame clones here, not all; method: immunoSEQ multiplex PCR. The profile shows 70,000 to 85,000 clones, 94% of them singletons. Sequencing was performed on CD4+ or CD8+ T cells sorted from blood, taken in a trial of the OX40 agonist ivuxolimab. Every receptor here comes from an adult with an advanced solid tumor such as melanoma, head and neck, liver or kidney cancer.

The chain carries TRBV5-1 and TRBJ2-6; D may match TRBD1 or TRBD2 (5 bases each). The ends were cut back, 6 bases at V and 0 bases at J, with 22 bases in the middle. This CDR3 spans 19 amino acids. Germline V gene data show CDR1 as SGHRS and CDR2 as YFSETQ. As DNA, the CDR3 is TGCGCCAGCACTCGCGTGGGGCCAGGTGGACTCTCTGGGGCCAACGTCCTGACTTTC. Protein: CASTRVGPGGLSGANVLTF. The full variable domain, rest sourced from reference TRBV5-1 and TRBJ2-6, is KAGVTQTPRYLIKTRGQQVTLSCSPISGHRSVSWYQQTPGQGLQFLFEYFSETQRNKGNFPGRFSGRQFSNSRSEMNVSTLELGDSALYLCASTRVGPGGLSGANVLTFGAGSRLTVL.

The CDR3 DNA sequence: TGTGCCAGCAGTGAAGGATTGGGGCGCGAGTATGGCTACACCTTC. Encoded protein: CASSEGLGREYGYTF. The chain links TRBV2 to TRBJ1-2; TRBD1 might be the D (5 bases). The CDR3 is 15 residues long. Germline V gene data show CDR1 as SNHLY and CDR2 as FYNNEI. V was cut by 1 base and J by 5 bases, with 14 bases left in between.

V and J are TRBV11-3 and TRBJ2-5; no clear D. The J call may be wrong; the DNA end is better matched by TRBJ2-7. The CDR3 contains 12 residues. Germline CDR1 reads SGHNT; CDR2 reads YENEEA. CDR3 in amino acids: CASSFLAYEQYF. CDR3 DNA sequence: TGTGCCAGCAGCTTCTTGGCCTACGAGCAGTACTTC.

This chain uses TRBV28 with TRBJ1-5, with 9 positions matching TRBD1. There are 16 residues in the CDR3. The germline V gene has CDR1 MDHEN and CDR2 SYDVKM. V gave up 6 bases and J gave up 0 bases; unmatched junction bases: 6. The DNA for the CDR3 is TGTGCCAGCAGGAAAGACAGGGGGGTTAGCAATCAGCCCCAGCATTTT. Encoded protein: CASRKDRGVSNQPQHF. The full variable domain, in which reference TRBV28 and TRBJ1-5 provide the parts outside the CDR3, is DVKVTQSSRYLVKRTGEKVFLECVQDMDHENMFWYRQDPGLGLRLIYFSYDVKMKEKGDIPEGYSVSREKKERFSLILESASTNQTSMYLCASRKDRGVSNQPQHFGDGTRLSIL.

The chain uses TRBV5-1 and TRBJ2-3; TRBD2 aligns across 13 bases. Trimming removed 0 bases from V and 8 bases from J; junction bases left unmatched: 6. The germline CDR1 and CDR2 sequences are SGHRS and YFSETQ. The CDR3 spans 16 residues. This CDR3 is CASSLEGLAGRGTQYF. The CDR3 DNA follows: TGCGCCAGCAGCTTGGAGGGACTAGCGGGACGAGGTACGCAGTATTTT.

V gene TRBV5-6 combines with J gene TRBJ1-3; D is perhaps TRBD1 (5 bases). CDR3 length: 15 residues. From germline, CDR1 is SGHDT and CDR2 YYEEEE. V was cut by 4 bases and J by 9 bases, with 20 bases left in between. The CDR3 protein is CASSRITGSGGTIYF. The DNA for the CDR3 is TGTGCCAGCAGCCGTATTACGGGGAGCGGGGGCACCATATATTTT.

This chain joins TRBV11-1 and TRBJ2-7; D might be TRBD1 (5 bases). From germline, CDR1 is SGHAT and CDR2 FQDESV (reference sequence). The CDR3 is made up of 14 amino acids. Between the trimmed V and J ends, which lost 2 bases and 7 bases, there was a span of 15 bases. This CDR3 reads CASSLSPGLGEQYF. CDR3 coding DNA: TGTGCCAGCAGCTTATCCCCAGGGTTGGGGGAGCAGTACTTC.

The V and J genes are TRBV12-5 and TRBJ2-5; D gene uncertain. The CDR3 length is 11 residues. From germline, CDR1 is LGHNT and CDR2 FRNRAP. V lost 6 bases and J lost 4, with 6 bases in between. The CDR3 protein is CASGYGETQYF. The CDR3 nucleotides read TGTGCTAGTGGCTACGGAGAGACCCAGTACTTC.

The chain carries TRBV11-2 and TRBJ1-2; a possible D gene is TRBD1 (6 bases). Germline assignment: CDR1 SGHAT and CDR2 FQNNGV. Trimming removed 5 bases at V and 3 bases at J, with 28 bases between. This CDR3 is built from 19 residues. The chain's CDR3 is CASSQTPAFTDRRHYGYTF. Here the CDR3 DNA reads TGTGCCAGCAGCCAGACCCCCGCCTTCACGGACAGACGACACTATGGCTACACCTTC. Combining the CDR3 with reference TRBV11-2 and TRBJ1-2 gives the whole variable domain EAGVAQSPRYKIIEKRQSVAFWCNPISGHATLYWYQQILGQGPKLLIQFQNNGVVDDSQLPKDRFSAERLKGVDSTLKIQPAKLEDSAVYLCASSQTPAFTDRRHYGYTFGSGTRLTVV.

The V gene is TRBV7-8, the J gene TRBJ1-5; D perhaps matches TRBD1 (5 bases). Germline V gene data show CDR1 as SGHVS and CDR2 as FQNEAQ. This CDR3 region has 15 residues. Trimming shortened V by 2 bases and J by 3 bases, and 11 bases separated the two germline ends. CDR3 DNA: TGTGCCAGCAGCTTACTACCAGGGTTCAATCAGCCCCAGCATTTT. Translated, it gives CASSLLPGFNQPQHF.

This CDR3 reads CASIHRVTGELFF. The CDR3 DNA reads TGTGCCAGCATTCACAGGGTCACCGGGGAGCTGTTTTTT. The V and J genes are TRBV6-1 and TRBJ2-2; D might be TRBD1 (6 bases). CDR1 and CDR2 from the germline V gene are MNHNS and SASEGT. Trimming removed 7 bases from V and 4 bases from J, with 10 bases in between. CDR3 size: 13 residues.

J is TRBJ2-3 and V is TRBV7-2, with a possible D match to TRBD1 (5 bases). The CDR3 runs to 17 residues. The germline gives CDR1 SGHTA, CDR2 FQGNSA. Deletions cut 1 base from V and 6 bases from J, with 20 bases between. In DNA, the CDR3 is TGTGCCAGCAGCTTAGTGTTGATAGACAGATTACCGGATACGCAGTATTTT. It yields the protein CASSLVLIDRLPDTQYF.

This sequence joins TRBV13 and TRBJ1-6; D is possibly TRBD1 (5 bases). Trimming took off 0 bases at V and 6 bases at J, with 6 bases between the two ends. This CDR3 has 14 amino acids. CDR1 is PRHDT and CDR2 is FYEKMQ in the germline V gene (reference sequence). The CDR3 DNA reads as TGTGCCAGCAGCTTAGGGGGGACTAATTCACCCCTCCACTTT. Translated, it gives CASSLGGTNSPLHF.

The CDR3 spells CASSLVTDHSNQPQHF. The CDR3, as DNA: TGTGCCAGCAGTTTAGTGACAGATCATAGCAATCAGCCCCAGCATTTT. The genes are TRBV28 and TRBJ1-5; tentative D call: TRBD1 (5 bases). Germline V lookup: CDR1 MDHEN, CDR2 SYDVKM. The V end was cut by 2 bases, the J end by 0 bases, with 11 bases between. This CDR3 comprises 16 residues.

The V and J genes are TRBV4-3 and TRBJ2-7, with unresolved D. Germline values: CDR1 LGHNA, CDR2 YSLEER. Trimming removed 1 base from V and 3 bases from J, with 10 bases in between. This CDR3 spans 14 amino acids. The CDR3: CASSQGFGSYEQYF. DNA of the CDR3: TGCGCCAGCAGCCAAGGTTTCGGAAGCTACGAGCAGTACTTC.

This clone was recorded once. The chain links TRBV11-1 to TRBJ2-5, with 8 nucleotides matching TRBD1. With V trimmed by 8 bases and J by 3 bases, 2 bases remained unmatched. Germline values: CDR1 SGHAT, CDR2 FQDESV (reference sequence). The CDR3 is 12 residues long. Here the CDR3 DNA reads TGTGCCAGCCGGACAGGGAAAGAGACCCAGTACTTC. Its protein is CASRTGKETQYF.

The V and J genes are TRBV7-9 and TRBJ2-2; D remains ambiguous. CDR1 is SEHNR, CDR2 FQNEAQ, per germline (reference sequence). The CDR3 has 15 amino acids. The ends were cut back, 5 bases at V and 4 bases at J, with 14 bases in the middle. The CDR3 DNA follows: TGTGCCAGCAGCCCGGAAACATGGAGCACCGGGGAGCTGTTTTTT. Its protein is CASSPETWSTGELFF.

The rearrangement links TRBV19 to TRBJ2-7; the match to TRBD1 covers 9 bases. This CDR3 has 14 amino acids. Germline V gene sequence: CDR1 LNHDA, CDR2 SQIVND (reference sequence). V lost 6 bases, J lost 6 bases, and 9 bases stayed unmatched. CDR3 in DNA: TGTGCCAGTAGACCCGGGACAGGGCCCTCCGAGCAGTACTTC. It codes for CASRPGTGPSEQYF.

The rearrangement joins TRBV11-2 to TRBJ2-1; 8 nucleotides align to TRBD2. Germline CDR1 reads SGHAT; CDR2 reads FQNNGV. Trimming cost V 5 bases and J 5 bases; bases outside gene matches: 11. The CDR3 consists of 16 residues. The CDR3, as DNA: TGTGCCAGCAGCCCCGGAACGGGAGGGGCCAACAATGAGCAGTTCTTC. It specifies CASSPGTGGANNEQFF.

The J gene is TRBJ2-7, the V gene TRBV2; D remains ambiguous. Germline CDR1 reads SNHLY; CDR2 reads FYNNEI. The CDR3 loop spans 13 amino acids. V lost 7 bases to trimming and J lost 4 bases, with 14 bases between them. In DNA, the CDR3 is TGTGCCAGCAAGAGAAGTAGTAATTACGAGCAGTACTTC. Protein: CASKRSSNYEQYF.

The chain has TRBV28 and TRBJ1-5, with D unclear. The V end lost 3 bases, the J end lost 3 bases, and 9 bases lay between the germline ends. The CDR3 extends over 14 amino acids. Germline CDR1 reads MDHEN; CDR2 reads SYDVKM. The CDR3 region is CASSFPVANQPQHF. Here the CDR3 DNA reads TGTGCCAGCAGTTTTCCGGTGGCCAATCAGCCCCAGCATTTT.

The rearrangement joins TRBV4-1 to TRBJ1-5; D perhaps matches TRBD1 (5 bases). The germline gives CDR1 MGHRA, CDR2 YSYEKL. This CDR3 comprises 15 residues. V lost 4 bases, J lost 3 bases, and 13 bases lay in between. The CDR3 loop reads CASSPDRQPNQPQHF. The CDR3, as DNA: TGCGCCAGCAGCCCAGATAGACAGCCCAATCAGCCCCAGCATTTT.

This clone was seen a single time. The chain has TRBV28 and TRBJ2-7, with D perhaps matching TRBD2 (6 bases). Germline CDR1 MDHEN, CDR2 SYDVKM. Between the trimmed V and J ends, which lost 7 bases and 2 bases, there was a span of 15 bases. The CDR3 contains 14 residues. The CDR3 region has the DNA TGTGCCAGCAAGGGACTCCCGGGGACCTACGAGCAGTACTTC. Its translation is CASKGLPGTYEQYF.